This TCR beta chain was obtained from a study of neurological immune-mediated disorders. General observations from the study: The absence of any CDR3 amino acid sequence shared by expanded clones across subjects suggests that repertoires were private in all groups.

In TCRdb, the 5' RACE reads were re-called with MiXCR into one record per CDR3 protein. Here the sample spans 25,000 to 35,000 distinct CDR3 sequences, 16% being singletons. Time point denoted: technical triplicate 3. The sorted libraries took about a million CD4+ or CD8+ T cells. This clonotype was observed many times. Its antigen remains unidentified. The specimen sequenced was CD4+ T cells from blood. This TCR was sampled from a female donor with HTLV-1-associated myelopathy (HAM/TSP).

The CDR3 sequence is CASSSTGQTTYEQYF. The CDR3 DNA reads as TGCGCCAGCAGCTCCACAGGACAAACAACCTACGAGCAGTACTTC. The chain recombines TRBV5-1 with TRBJ2-7; D is possibly TRBD1 (5 bases). V lost 3 bases and J lost 2, with 15 bases in between. The CDR3 is 15 amino acids. Germline-derived CDR1 and CDR2 are SGHRS and YFSETQ.